This entry features one T cell receptor (beta chain) sequence. Using immunoSEQ multiplex PCR, the repertoire was profiled, and TCRdb retains in-frame clones only, with some absent. The table lists fewer than 300,000 clones, about 91% of them singletons. Assignment of participants to cohorts was predicated upon participant-reported clinical history. This CDR3 region has 13 residues. V lost 1 base and J 4 bases, leaving 7 bases between the germline ends. These data originate in a study of blood T cell repertoires in COVID-19. The wider study: Whether acute or convalescent, the COVID-19 samples came from the United States, Italy and Spain. T cells, B-cell-depleted T cells, or PBMCs supplied cDNA or gDNA.

The chain uses TRBV12-3 or TRBV12-4 and TRBJ2-5, with unresolved D. Sequenced input: PBMCs or T cells enriched from blood (not recorded which). This clonotype was sampled from a woman in her thirties or forties with acute COVID-19. CDR3 DNA sequence: TGTGCCAGCAGTTTAGGACAAAGAGAGACCCAGTACTTC. Its translation: CASSLGQRETQYF.